These 22 T cell receptor beta chains share one sample of origin, sequenced in a study of brain T cells in children with intractable seizures. Assay: immunoSEQ multiplex PCR; the TCRdb copy retains only in-frame clones and omits some. Of hundreds of thousands of clones in the sample, over 90% were seen once. The time point was: blood from clinic visit 5 months post-surgery; TSC patient then seizure free. The sequencing used peripheral blood, collected 4 to 5 months after surgery. These receptors were collected from a boy under two years old with tuberous sclerosis and intractable seizures.

V usage is TRBV6-2 or TRBV6-3 and J usage is TRBJ2-5; no definite D call. V was trimmed by 0 bases and J by 1 base, leaving 9 bases between them. The CDR3 has 15 amino acids. Germline V gene sequence: CDR1 MNHEY, CDR2 SVGEGT. This chain's CDR3 is CASSYSVAAQETQYF. The CDR3 nucleotides are TGTGCCAGCAGTTACTCGGTGGCAGCCCAAGAGACCCAGTACTTC.

This chain links TRBV12-3 or TRBV12-4 with TRBJ2-3; D possibly matches TRBD1 or TRBD2 (6 bases each). V lost 5 bases to trimming and J lost 9 bases, with 15 bases between them. This CDR3 contains 13 residues. CDR3 amino acids: CASSRAFGGTQYF. CDR3 coding DNA: TGTGCCAGCAGTAGAGCGTTCGGGGGCACGCAGTATTTT.

The genes are TRBV2 and TRBJ1-1; D not certain. Germline V gives CDR1 SNHLY, CDR2 FYNNEI. CDR3 length equals 12 residues. The germline V and J ends were trimmed by 4 bases and 10 bases, with 13 bases remaining between them. CDR3 amino acids: CASSAVGSGAFF. The CDR3 DNA reads TGTGCCAGCAGTGCGGTTGGGAGCGGAGCTTTCTTT.

This rearrangement joins TRBV11-3 to TRBJ1-1; 10 bases agree with TRBD1. V was pared by 0 bases and J by 8 bases, with 6 bases of the junction left unmatched. The CDR3 is 15 residues long. Germline assignment: CDR1 SGHNT and CDR2 YENEEA. The CDR3 DNA reads as TGTGCCAGCAGCTTAGAGCTAACGGGACAGGGGGAAGCTTTCTTT. Encoded protein: CASSLELTGQGEAFF.

In this sample, this clone turned up once. V usage is TRBV5-6 and J usage is TRBJ1-1; D unresolved. The CDR3 runs 14 residues. The V end was cut by 4 bases, the J end by 5 bases, with 15 bases between. Looked up from germline, CDR1 is SGHDT and CDR2 is YYEEEE. CDR3 sequence (DNA): TGTGCCAGCAGCCCCCGATTTGGTAGGACTGAAGCTTTCTTT. Residues: CASSPRFGRTEAFF.

V and J are TRBV4-1 and TRBJ1-2; D remains unclear. Trimming took 0 bases from V and 7 from J, leaving 18 bases between them. There are 16 residues in the CDR3. CDR1 is MGHRA and CDR2 is YSYEKL in the germline V gene. The DNA for the CDR3 is TGCGCCAGCAGCCAAGAATTTCGGTCGGAGACCCCTGGCTACACCTTC. Encoded protein: CASSQEFRSETPGYTF.

To note about this clone: A read error may account for a junction end that differs from germline. The chain is built from TRBV14 and TRBJ2-1, with a possible D match to TRBD2 (6 bases). The CDR3 length is 12 residues. Germline CDR1 and CDR2: SGHDN and FVKESK. CDR3 nucleotide sequence: TGTGCCAGCAGCCAGGGTTCCGGGACTTCTATCTTC. It encodes CASSQGSGTSIF.

The chain is built from TRBV6-1 and TRBJ2-1; D remains unclear. CDR1 is MNHNS and CDR2 is SASEGT in the germline V gene. This CDR3 region has 15 residues. Between the trimmed V and J ends, which lost 2 bases and 4 bases, there was a span of 12 bases. The CDR3 here is CASSEITTAYNEQFF. CDR3 nucleotide sequence: TGTGCCAGCAGTGAAATAACCACAGCGTACAATGAGCAGTTCTTC.

The V gene is TRBV7-9, the J gene TRBJ1-2, with D possibly TRBD1 on 5 matching bases. The CDR3 spans 16 residues. Trimming pared 5 bases from V and 3 bases from J, leaving 19 bases between. Germline V gene lookup returns CDR1 SEHNR and CDR2 FQNEAQ (reference sequence). This chain's CDR3 is CASSPGPILKDYGYTF. For the CDR3, the DNA is TGTGCCAGCAGCCCGGGACCGATTTTGAAGGACTATGGCTACACCTTC.

The V gene is TRBV19, the J gene TRBJ1-1, with 9 bases identical to TRBD1. This CDR3 is built from 17 residues. The germline gives CDR1 LNHDA, CDR2 SQIVND (reference sequence). V was pared by 8 bases and J by 2 bases, with 15 bases of the junction left unmatched. CDR3 in amino acids: CASASVRTGDLNTEAFF. CDR3 sequence (DNA): TGTGCCAGTGCCTCGGTTCGGACAGGGGACCTCAACACTGAAGCTTTCTTT.

V gene TRBV2 combines with J gene TRBJ2-7; no clear D gene. CDR1 is SNHLY and CDR2 is FYNNEI in the germline V gene. This CDR3 comprises 11 residues. Trimming shortened V by 6 bases and J by 3 bases, and 6 bases separated the two germline ends. The CDR3 DNA reads as TGTGCCAGCAGGGTTAGCTACGAGCAGTACTTC. As protein: CASRVSYEQYF.

This clone has a single count. The V gene is TRBV5-1, the J gene TRBJ2-5; D gene unclear. This CDR3 region has 13 residues. Germline values: CDR1 SGHRS, CDR2 YFSETQ. Trimming pared 3 bases from V and 1 base from J, leaving 7 bases between. The CDR3: CASSYSSQETQYF. The CDR3 DNA reads TGCGCCAGCAGCTACTCTAGCCAAGAGACCCAGTACTTC.

The V and J genes are TRBV19 and TRBJ2-5; 7 nucleotides agree with TRBD2. CDR1 and CDR2 (germline): LNHDA, SQIVND (reference sequence). V was pared by 5 bases and J by 4 bases, with 7 bases of the junction left unmatched. The CDR3 is 14 residues long. DNA of the CDR3: TGTGCCAGTAGTTCAGATGGCGGGGGAGAGACCCAGTACTTC. Translating gives CASSSDGGGETQYF.

The V and J genes are TRBV5-1 and TRBJ2-1; 13 nucleotides agree with TRBD2. CDR3 length: 18 residues. Germline lookup yields CDR1 SGHRS and CDR2 YFSETQ. J was trimmed by 8 bases and V by 2 bases; bases with no gene match: 13. The CDR3, as DNA: TGCGCCAGCAGCTTCGGGACTAGCGGGAACCCGGGTTTCGATGAGCAGTTCTTC. This translates into CASSFGTSGNPGFDEQFF.

The V and J genes are TRBV2 and TRBJ1-4; D perhaps matches TRBD1 (6 bases). The CDR3 loop spans 17 amino acids. V was pared by 6 bases and J by 2 bases, with 19 bases between. Looked up from germline, CDR1 is SNHLY and CDR2 is FYNNEI. The CDR3 nucleotides are TGTGCCAGCAGGCCCGACAGGCCAAGGCGTACTAATGAAAAACTGTTTTTT. Translation gives CASRPDRPRRTNEKLFF.

The V call is TRBV28, the J call TRBJ1-1; 8 nucleotides line up with TRBD1. J lost 7 bases, V lost 5 bases, and 6 bases had no gene match. This CDR3 region has 13 residues. The germline V gene has CDR1 MDHEN and CDR2 SYDVKM. As DNA, the CDR3 is TGTGCCAGCAGTCCGGACAGGGACGGTGAAGCTTTCTTT. Translating gives CASSPDRDGEAFF.

The rearrangement uses TRBV4-1 and TRBJ2-7; no firm D call. Germline V gene data show CDR1 as MGHRA and CDR2 as YSYEKL. The CDR3 extends over 15 amino acids. V lost 1 base, J lost 6 bases, and 16 bases lay in between. The CDR3 nucleotides are TGCGCCAGCAGCCAAGTCAGGACCTACCAGGCCGAGCAGTACTTC. Its translation is CASSQVRTYQAEQYF.

This chain connects TRBV12-3 or TRBV12-4 to TRBJ2-7; no clear D gene. V was pared by 7 bases and J by 3 bases, with 10 bases between. The CDR3 is 12 residues long. Here the CDR3 DNA reads TGTGCCAGCACTTCAATCTACTACGAGCAGTACTTC. This encodes CASTSIYYEQYF.

The V call is TRBV3-1 (or the pseudogene TRBV3-2), the J call TRBJ1-2; D uncertain. Germline lookup yields CDR1 LGHDT and CDR2 YNNKEL (reference sequence). The V end was cut by 4 bases, the J end by 6 bases, with 18 bases between. The CDR3 consists of 15 residues. DNA of the CDR3: TGTGCCAGCAGCCCATTATCCCTAAGGCGAAATGGCTACACCTTC. Amino acid sequence: CASSPLSLRRNGYTF.

This chain joins TRBV7-6 and TRBJ2-1; D ambiguous. Trimming removed 5 bases at V and 9 bases at J, with 14 bases between. The CDR3 is 13 residues long. CDR1 is SGHVS and CDR2 is FNYEAQ in the germline V gene. The CDR3 loop reads CASSGLRNSEQFF. DNA of the CDR3: TGTGCCAGCAGCGGGCTCCGAAACAGTGAGCAGTTCTTC.

The chain is built from TRBV9 and TRBJ1-2, with D uncertain. Deletions cut 4 bases from V and 3 bases from J, with 13 bases between. Germline loops: CDR1 SGDLS, CDR2 YYNGEE. This CDR3 contains 14 residues. The CDR3 DNA reads TGTGCCAGCAGCACAGAAACGGGGTACTATGGCTACACCTTC. Its protein product is CASSTETGYYGYTF.

CDR3 DNA sequence: TGCGCCAGCAGCTTGTATCCCGACAGCTATGGCTACACCTTC. Translated: CASSLYPDSYGYTF. The chain links TRBV5-1 to TRBJ1-2; D possibly corresponds to TRBD1 (5 bases). V dropped 1 base and J dropped 4 bases, with 11 bases sitting between them. The length of the CDR3 is 14 residues. Germline V gene data show CDR1 as SGHRS and CDR2 as YFSETQ. The full variable domain, completed using reference TRBV5-1 and TRBJ1-2, is KAGVTQTPRYLIKTRGQQVTLSCSPISGHRSVSWYQQTPGQGLQFLFEYFSETQRNKGNFPGRFSGRQFSNSRSEMNVSTLELGDSALYLCASSLYPDSYGYTFGSGTRLTVV.